This T cell receptor beta chain was sequenced in a study of OX40 agonist ivuxolimab in advanced cancers. Study-wide context: Patient treatment consisted of intravenous ivuxolimab administration every 2 weeks at 0.01 to 10 mg/kg. Partial responses, seen in three patients, involved one hepatocellular carcinoma and two cutaneous melanomas.

General study results and limits: The average count of expanded clones was higher among CD8+ T cells than among CD4+.

Clones were sequenced by immunoSEQ multiplex PCR, and TCRdb holds only the in-frame ones, with some missing. The table shows tens of thousands of clones, with around 84% occurring only once. The CDR3 sequence is 15 residues long. The J segment lost 1 base and the V segment lost 7 bases, leaving 7 bases of the junction unmatched. Germline values: CDR1 MDHEN, CDR2 SYDVKM. Comment on this clone: What it recognizes is unknown.

Sequencing used CD4+ or CD8+ T cells sorted from blood, obtained in a trial of the OX40 agonist ivuxolimab. This TCR derives from an adult with an advanced solid tumor such as melanoma, head and neck, liver or kidney cancer. The rearrangement links TRBV28 to TRBJ2-7; 10 bases map to TRBD2. The CDR3 is CASMAGTSASYEQYF. The DNA of the CDR3 is TGTGCCAGCATGGCGGGGACTAGCGCATCCTACGAGCAGTACTTC.